A selection of T cell receptor beta chains follows, all from one sample in a study of shared clonotypes between healthy human individuals. Repertoires were generated with immunoSEQ multiplex PCR, while TCRdb's copy carries only in-frame clones and drops some. The repertoire consists of around 2,000,000 clones, with just over 90% occurring once and the leading ten covering roughly 1.8%. What was sequenced was naive CD8+ T cells from PBMCs. The receptors originated from a man aged 18 to 29 in good health. Some clones in this sample may be carry-over from other donors' samples. The CDR3 runs from the conserved cysteine through the conserved F or W. The order of the fields is D gene, V gene, J gene, clone size, CDR3 protein, CDR3 DNA. The D gene is left open where the match is weak. Not all rows give a size; the values are once, few, many and, for expanded clones, a class.

>-|TRBV11-2|TRBJ2-7|once
CASSPGSSYEQYF
TGTGCCAGCAGCCCCGGGTCCTCGTACGAGCAGTACTTC
>-|TRBV11-2|TRBJ2-7|-
CASSHPAYEQYF
TGTGCCAGCAGCCACCCAGCCTACGAGCAGTACTTC
>TRBD1|TRBV7-6|TRBJ2-1|-
CASSLRTGGSYNEQFF
TGTGCCAGCAGCCTTCGGACAGGGGGCTCCTACAATGAGCAGTTCTTC
>-|TRBV2|TRBJ2-2|-
CASSAGTTSTGELFF
TGTGCCAGCAGTGCCGGGACAACCAGCACCGGGGAGCTGTTTTTT
>-|TRBV7-9|TRBJ1-1|once
CASSGTGFYPEAFF
TGTGCCAGCAGCGGAACAGGGTTCTATCCGGAAGCTTTCTTT
>TRBD1|TRBV28|TRBJ2-7|-
CASKLDRGAYEQYF
TGTGCCAGCAAACTCGACAGGGGGGCCTACGAGCAGTACTTC
>-|TRBV5-6|TRBJ1-1|-
CASSLAQRNTEAFF
TGTGCCAGCAGCTTGGCACAGAGGAACACTGAAGCTTTCTTT
>-|TRBV7-3|TRBJ1-1|-
CASSLSGERNTEAFF
TGTGCCAGCAGCTTATCGGGGGAGAGGAACACTGAAGCTTTCTTT
>-|TRBV9|TRBJ2-1|once
CASSVGGGTEQFF
TGTGCCAGCAGCGTCGGTGGGGGGACTGAGCAGTTCTTC
>-|TRBV19|TRBJ1-1|few
CASRQAEAFF
TGTGCCAGTAGACAGGCTGAAGCTTTCTTT
>-|TRBV28|TRBJ1-4|few
CASSPLAEGVEKLFF
TGTGCCAGCAGTCCCCTCGCGGAAGGTGTCGAAAAACTGTTTTTT
>-|TRBV4-1|TRBJ2-7|-
CASSQDWSNEQYF
TGCGCCAGCAGCCAAGACTGGTCCAACGAGCAGTACTTC
>-|TRBV13|TRBJ2-2|-
CASSARGASPEAGELFF
TGTGCCAGCAGCGCAAGGGGGGCTAGCCCGGAAGCCGGGGAGCTGTTTTTT
>-|TRBV25-1|TRBJ1-1|-
CASSLSGGTEAFF
TGTGCCAGCAGCTTGAGCGGGGGCACTGAAGCTTTCTTT
>TRBD1|TRBV6-1|TRBJ2-3|-
CANSDRRSTDTQYF
TGTGCCAATTCGGACAGGCGCAGCACAGATACGCAGTATTTT
>-|TRBV7-9|TRBJ1-1|-
CASSLDGLGAEAFF
TGTGCCAGCAGCTTAGATGGACTCGGCGCTGAAGCTTTCTTT
>-|TRBV11-2|TRBJ2-7|-
CASSLDRSYEQYF
TGTGCCAGCAGCTTAGATCGCTCCTACGAGCAGTACTTC
>-|TRBV7-2|TRBJ1-1|-
CASRLQRQPNTEAFF
TGTGCCAGCAGGTTACAAAGACAGCCTAACACTGAAGCTTTCTTT
>-|TRBV7-9|TRBJ1-2|-
CASSLAQPGINYGYTF
TGTGCCAGCAGCTTAGCGCAGCCCGGGATCAACTATGGCTACACCTTC
>-|TRBV25-1|TRBJ1-2|-
CASSDFRSNYGYTF
TGTGCCAGCAGTGATTTCAGGTCTAACTATGGCTACACCTTC
>-|TRBV5-4|TRBJ2-7|-
CASSSREVAFYEQYF
TGTGCCAGCAGCTCCCGTGAGGTAGCTTTCTACGAGCAGTACTTC
>-|TRBV4-1|TRBJ1-3|-
CASSPPQGSTIYF
TGCGCCAGCAGCCCCCCTCAGGGGAGCACCATATATTTT
>TRBD1|TRBV27|TRBJ1-2|-
CASSFGRGDGYTF
TGTGCCAGCAGTTTTGGCAGGGGGGATGGCTACACCTTC
>TRBD1|TRBV11-2|TRBJ1-2|-
CASSSATGSYYGYTF
TGTGCCAGCAGCTCCGCGACAGGGTCCTACTATGGCTACACCTTC
>TRBD1|TRBV27|TRBJ1-2|-
CASSFSPGGASYGYTF
TGTGCCAGCAGTTTCTCCCCAGGGGGGGCTAGCTATGGCTACACCTTC
>TRBD1|TRBV27|TRBJ2-2|-
CASSFPKDRGIVGELFF
TGTGCCAGCAGTTTTCCGAAGGACAGGGGAATTGTCGGGGAGCTGTTTTTT
>-|TRBV9|TRBJ1-1|-
CASGGTEAFF
TGTGCCTCCGGGGGAACCGAAGCTTTCTTT